The source of this T cell receptor (beta chain) is a study of esophageal squamous cell carcinoma under preoperative chemotherapy. TCRdb used MiXCR to reprocess the PCR reads, holding one entry per CDR3 protein. Here the sample spans over 15,000 distinct CDR3 sequences, around half being singletons. Time point indicated: before preoperative PTX-NDP chemotherapy. The receptor comes from a human donor with esophageal squamous cell carcinoma. The donor label of this sample is uncertain. This sample was gathered from a patient given preoperative chemotherapy.

CDR3 residues: CASSEAGDLYEQYF. The CDR3 DNA sequence: TGTGCCAGCAGTGAAGCCGGGGACTTGTACGAGCAGTACTTC. The chain joins TRBV6-1 to TRBJ2-5; D may be TRBD2 (6 bases). The end of the DNA aligns better with TRBJ2-7, so the J call may be wrong. Per germline, CDR1 MNHNS and CDR2 SASEGT. The CDR3 length is 14 residues.